This T cell receptor beta chain was identified during a study of blood T cell repertoires in COVID-19. Using immunoSEQ multiplex PCR, the repertoire was profiled, and TCRdb retains in-frame clones only, with some absent. Of about 150,000 clones in the sample, 80% to 90% were seen once. The junction had 4 bases not matched to a gene; V was cut back by 3 bases and J by 9 bases. The CDR3 covers 14 residues. Germline V gives CDR1 LGHDT, CDR2 YNNKEL (reference sequence). The V gene is TRBV3-1 (or the pseudogene TRBV3-2), the J gene TRBJ1-6; 8 bases match TRBD1. This TCR derives from a woman aged 35 to 49 with acute or convalescent COVID-19. What was sequenced was peripheral blood. The CDR3 sequence: CASSQDREVSPLHF. In DNA form, the CDR3 reads TGTGCCAGCAGCCAGGACAGGGAGGTTTCACCCCTCCACTTT.